The rows below give T cell receptor beta chains drawn from one sample of a study of CD8 T cells in Susac syndrome. TCRdb reprocessed the immunoSEQ multiplex PCR reads with MiXCR, giving one entry per CDR3 protein. The sample carries some 150,000 distinct CDR3 sequences, 85% to 95% recorded once. Material for sequencing was CD8+ T cells from PBMCs. These receptors originate from a human donor with multiple sclerosis. CDR3s include the opening cysteine and the closing phenylalanine or tryptophan. The D gene is left open where the match is weak.

TGTGCCAGCAGCTTCGACTCCCCCGAGCAGTACTTC | CASSFDSPEQYF | TRBJ2-7 | TRBV7-9 | -
TGTGCCACCAGGGGTAAGGCGGGGGACAGGGCATACACCTTC | CATRGKAGDRAYTF | TRBJ1-2 | TRBV15 | TRBD1
TGTGCCAGCAGTGAGGGGGCTAGGACAGATACGCAGTATTTT | CASSEGARTDTQYF | TRBJ2-3 | TRBV12-3/TRBV12-4 | TRBD1
TGTGCCAGCAGCCAGGTTGGACGGACAGGGGTAGACTACACCTTC | CASSQVGRTGVDYTF | TRBJ1-2 | TRBV3-1 | TRBD1
TGTGCCAGCACCATGATTCCCGGGACAGATTCCTACGAGCAGTACTTC | CASTMIPGTDSYEQYF | TRBJ2-7 | TRBV7-9 | TRBD1
TGTGCCAGCAGTGAATATGGCAGCCACGAGCAGTACTTC | CASSEYGSHEQYF | TRBJ2-7 | TRBV25-1 | -
TGTGCCAGCAGTCAGGGACAGCTCCATACCTACGAGCAGTACTTC | CASSQGQLHTYEQYF | TRBJ2-7 | TRBV3-1 | TRBD1
TGCGCCAGCAGCCAGGTGACAAACGCGGGCGAGCAGTACTTC | CASSQVTNAGEQYF | TRBJ2-7 | TRBV4-3 | -
TGCAGCGTTGAAGCAGGTACATCCTACGAGCAGTACTTC | CSVEAGTSYEQYF | TRBJ2-7 | TRBV29-1 | -
TGCGCCAGCAGCGTGCGGCAGCCTTCCACCTACGAGCAGTACTTC | CASSVRQPSTYEQYF | TRBJ2-7 | TRBV5-1 | -
TGTGCCAGCAGTGGTGTGGGACAGGGTACCAATGAGCAGTTCTTC | CASSGVGQGTNEQFF | TRBJ2-1 | TRBV2 | TRBD1
TGTGCCAGCAGCTTGACAGGGATAAGTGGCTACACCTTC | CASSLTGISGYTF | TRBJ1-2 | TRBV13 | TRBD1
TGTGCCACCAGCAGAGAGTTCCGGGACAGCTCTGACTATGGCTACACCTTC | CATSREFRDSSDYGYTF | TRBJ1-2 | TRBV15 | TRBD1
TGTGCCAGCAGCTTAGGGACAGGGGCTGAAGAAGCTTTCTTT | CASSLGTGAEEAFF | TRBJ1-1 | TRBV7-6 | TRBD1